The present T cell receptor beta chain was sequenced within a study of OX40 agonist ivuxolimab in advanced cancers. Study-level information: Every patient in dose escalation had hepatocellular carcinoma, melanoma, renal cell or head and neck cancer. The dose-escalation cohort was roughly 83% male, with a mean age of 60 years, ranging roughly 20 to 90.

The timepoints at which blood was sampled were baseline, cycle 4 day 1, and cycle 7 day 1. Germline CDR1 MNHEY, CDR2 SVGAGI. V lost 0 bases to trimming and J lost 1 base, with 12 bases between them. CDR3 length equals 16 residues. Assay: immunoSEQ multiplex PCR; the TCRdb copy retains only in-frame clones and omits some. The table records about 100,000 clones, around 96% of them present only once. The receptor was isolated from an adult with an advanced solid tumor such as melanoma, head and neck, liver or kidney cancer. The sample here was CD4+ or CD8+ T cells sorted from blood, taken in a trial of the OX40 agonist ivuxolimab. V and J are TRBV6-5 and TRBJ1-1, with D unresolved. The CDR3 loop is CASSYSRVSGNTEAFF. CDR3 DNA: TGTGCCAGCAGTTACTCGAGAGTGTCTGGGAACACTGAAGCTTTCTTT.